The present TCR beta chain was sequenced within a study of CD8 T cells in Susac syndrome (dated by TCRdb to between 2018 and 2020). For the study in its entirety: The study used repertoire sequencing to test whether antigen drove CD8+ T cell activation and differentiation in Susac syndrome. The clonality of the CD8+ T cell repertoire was compared across approximately eleven healthy donors, roughly 14 Susac syndrome patients and about 15 multiple sclerosis patients. The study at large found these results: The TCR sequencing and HLA analysis was acknowledged to have included a relatively small number of individuals.

RNA was extracted using the RNeasy kit, and roughly 0.45 to 1 microgram was reverse transcribed with random hexamers. The immunoSEQ multiplex PCR assay, which covers 54 Vbeta and 13 Jbeta segments, was used to amplify TCR beta CDR3 regions. PCR amplification bias was corrected by using a synthetic template baseline for primer optimization and computational correction. The study's processing was this. Only productive sequences were kept, with reads annotated to V, D and J genes according to IMGT and analyzed in immunoSEQ Analyzer. Clonality was calculated as one minus the Shannon entropy normalized by log2 of the number of productive unique sequences. For each patient and control, public and private clones were evaluated within the 100 most prevalent clones. Susac-specific clones were defined as absent from healthy and MS cohorts, around 1,000 published viral clones and other ImmuneACCESS disease sequences. TCRdb's own reprocessing of the public reads used fastp at Q25 and MiXCR and kept productive beta chains. Identical CDR3 proteins give one entry, which carries the most common genes and DNA. The authors' filters were not applied to this entry. Recorded for this sample are some 150,000 distinct CDR3 sequences; roughly 94% of them occurred a single time. The ten largest clones capture roughly 0.29% of the sample.

Details on this clonotype: There is no known antigen for this receptor. No much larger clonotype is one base removed from it; base qualities were not supplied.

CDR1 and CDR2 are read off the germline V gene as SGDLS and YYNGEE. Including cysteine and phenylalanine, the CDR3 has 16 amino acids. Only CDR3 DNA is held: 48 bases, read in frame from base 1. From V the trimming removes 0 bases and from J it removes 4 bases, while the gene matches leave 7 bases of the junction unaccounted for. High-throughput TCR beta sequencing profiled peripheral blood CD8+ and CD4+ T cells from healthy donors, Susac syndrome patients and multiple sclerosis patients. Healthy donors were included as age- and sex-matched controls. Bulk CD8+ and CD4+ T cells were purified by magnetic negative isolation, whereas CD8+ TEMRA cells were enriched by FACS. Blood was collected in EDTA tubes and processed within 24 hours, with PBMCs isolated through density gradient centrifugation. PBMCs intended for TCR sequencing were frozen in liquid nitrogen and were later thawed in a 37 degrees C water bath. Purity of sorted or isolated CD4+, CD8+ and CD8+ TEMRA cells was at least 90%.

The sequencing input was CD8+ T cells from PBMCs. The rearrangement combines TRBV9 with TRBJ2-3; a stretch of 8 junction bases matches TRBD1. The TCR was taken from a human donor in good health. At the DNA level, the sequence is TGTGCCAGCAGCGTAGCCGGACAGGGAGGTTCAGATACGCAGTATTTT. It specifies CASSVAGQGGSDTQYF.